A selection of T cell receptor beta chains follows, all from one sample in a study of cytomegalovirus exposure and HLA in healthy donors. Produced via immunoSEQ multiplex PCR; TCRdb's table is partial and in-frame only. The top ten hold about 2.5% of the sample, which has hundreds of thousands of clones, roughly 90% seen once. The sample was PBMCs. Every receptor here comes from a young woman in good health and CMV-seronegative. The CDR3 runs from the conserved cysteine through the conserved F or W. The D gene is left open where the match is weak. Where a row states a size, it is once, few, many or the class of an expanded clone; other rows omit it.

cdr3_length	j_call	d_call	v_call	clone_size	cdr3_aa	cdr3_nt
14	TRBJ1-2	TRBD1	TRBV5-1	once	CASSLEDRDYGYTF	TGCGCCAGCAGCTTGGAGGACAGGGACTATGGCTACACCTTC
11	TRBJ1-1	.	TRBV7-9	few	CASSPGTEAFF	TGTGCCAGCAGCCCAGGGACTGAAGCTTTCTTT
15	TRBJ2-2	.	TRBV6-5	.	CASSYSNSNTGELFF	TGTGCCAGCAGTTACTCGAACAGTAACACCGGGGAGCTGTTTTTT
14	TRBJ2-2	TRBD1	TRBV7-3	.	CASRGTANTGELFF	TGTGCCAGCAGGGGGACAGCGAACACCGGGGAGCTGTTTTTT
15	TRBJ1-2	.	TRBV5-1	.	CASSNPWGGPYGYTF	TGCGCCAGCAGCAATCCGTGGGGGGGGCCCTATGGCTACACCTTC
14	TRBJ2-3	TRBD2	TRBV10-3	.	CAISDQRGWDTQYF	TGTGCCATCAGTGATCAGCGGGGGTGGGATACGCAGTATTTT
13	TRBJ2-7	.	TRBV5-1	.	CASSLARADEQYF	TGCGCCAGCAGCTTGGCCAGGGCCGACGAGCAGTACTTC
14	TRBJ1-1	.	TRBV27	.	CASSFSQGRTEAFF	TGTGCCAGCAGTTTCTCACAGGGTCGGACTGAAGCTTTCTTT
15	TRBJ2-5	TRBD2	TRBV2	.	CASRRTSGVVETQYF	TGTGCCAGCAGGAGGACTAGCGGGGTGGTGGAGACCCAGTACTTC
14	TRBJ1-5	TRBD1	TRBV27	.	CASSFTGGNQPQHF	TGTGCCAGCAGTTTTACAGGGGGCAATCAGCCCCAGCATTTT
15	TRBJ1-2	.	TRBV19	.	CASSIPDTLHTGYTF	TGTGCCAGTAGTATTCCCGACACCCTGCATACAGGCTACACCTTC
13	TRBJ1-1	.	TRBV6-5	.	CASSQEEATEAFF	TGTGCCAGCAGTCAGGAGGAAGCGACTGAAGCTTTCTTT
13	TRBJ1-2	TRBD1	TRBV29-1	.	CSVKQGEGYGYTF	TGCAGCGTAAAACAGGGGGAGGGCTATGGCTACACCTTC
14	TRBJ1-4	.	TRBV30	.	CAWRPGQGVEKLFF	TGTGCCTGGAGACCGGGACAAGGAGTAGAAAAACTGTTTTTT
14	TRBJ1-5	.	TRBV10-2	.	CASSEQDSNQPQHF	TGCGCCAGCAGTGAACAGGATAGCAATCAGCCCCAGCATTTT
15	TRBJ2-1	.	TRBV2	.	CAILMGGRSYNEQFF	TGTGCCATCTTGATGGGGGGTCGATCCTACAATGAGCAGTTCTTC
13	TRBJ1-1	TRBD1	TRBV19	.	CASSHSTGVGAFF	TGTGCCAGCTCCCACAGCACAGGGGTCGGAGCTTTCTTT
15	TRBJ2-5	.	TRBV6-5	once	CASSQLRGTQETQYF	TGTGCCAGCAGCCAGCTTAGGGGCACCCAAGAGACCCAGTACTTC
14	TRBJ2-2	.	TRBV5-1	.	CASSLDSYTGELFF	TGCGCCAGCAGCTTGGACTCATACACCGGGGAGCTGTTTTTT
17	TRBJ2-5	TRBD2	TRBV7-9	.	CASSSFNPGLAVGSRYF	TGTGCCAGCAGCTCCTTTAACCCGGGACTAGCTGTGGGTAGTCGGTACTTC
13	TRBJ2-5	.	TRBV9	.	CASSSPPVETQYF	TGTGCCAGCAGCTCTCCCCCCGTGGAGACCCAGTACTTC
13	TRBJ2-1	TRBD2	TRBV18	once	CASSPETSGEQFF	TGTGCCAGCTCACCAGAAACTAGCGGTGAGCAGTTCTTC
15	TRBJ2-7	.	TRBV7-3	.	CASSQWTGGNYEQYF	TGTGCCAGCAGCCAATGGACAGGAGGGAACTACGAGCAGTACTTC
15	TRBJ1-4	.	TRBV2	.	CASSELLATNEKLFF	TGTGCCAGCAGTGAACTCCTTGCAACTAATGAAAAACTGTTTTTT
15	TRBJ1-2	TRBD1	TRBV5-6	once	CASSLGTGGLDGYTF	TGTGCCAGCAGCCTGGGGACAGGGGGCTTGGATGGCTACACCTTC
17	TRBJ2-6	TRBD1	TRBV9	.	CASSPGTGGPGANVLTF	TGTGCCAGCAGCCCGGGGACAGGGGGCCCTGGGGCCAACGTCCTGACTTTC
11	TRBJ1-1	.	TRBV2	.	CASSEQVVAFF	TGTGCCAGCAGTGAACAGGTTGTCGCTTTCTTT
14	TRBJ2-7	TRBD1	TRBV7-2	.	CASSPQGGSYEQYF	TGTGCCAGCAGCCCACAGGGGGGCTCCTACGAGCAGTACTTC
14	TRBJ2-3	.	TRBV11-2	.	CASSLGDWVGTQYF	TGTGCCAGCAGCTTAGGGGACTGGGTCGGAACGCAGTATTTT
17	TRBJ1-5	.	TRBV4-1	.	CASSQSGGPYSNQPQHF	TGCGCCAGCAGCCAAAGTGGAGGACCCTATAGCAATCAGCCCCAGCATTTT
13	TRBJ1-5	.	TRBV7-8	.	CASSWGGDQPQHF	TGTGCCAGCAGCTGGGGGGGGGATCAGCCCCAGCATTTT
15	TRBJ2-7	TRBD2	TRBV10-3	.	CAISDQGGSSYEQYF	TGTGCCATCAGTGACCAGGGAGGGAGCTCCTACGAGCAGTACTTC
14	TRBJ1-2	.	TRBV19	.	CASSITASNYGYTF	TGTGCCAGTAGTATAACAGCATCTAACTATGGCTACACCTTC
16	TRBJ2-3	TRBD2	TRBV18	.	CASSPETSGSTDTQYF	TGTGCCAGCTCACCCGAGACTAGCGGCAGCACAGATACGCAGTATTTT
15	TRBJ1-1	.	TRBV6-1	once	CASSVGDTGSTEAFF	TGTGCCAGCAGTGTAGGGGACACAGGGTCCACTGAAGCTTTCTTT
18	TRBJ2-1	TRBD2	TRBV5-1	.	CASSLLPSGGALVNEQFF	TGCGCCAGCAGCTTGCTTCCTAGCGGGGGGGCATTGGTAAATGAGCAGTTCTTC
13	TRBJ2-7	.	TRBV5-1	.	CASTAASSYEQYF	TGCGCCAGCACTGCGGCAAGCTCCTACGAGCAGTACTTC
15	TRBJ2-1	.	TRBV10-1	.	CASSEGENTYNEQFF	TGCGCCAGCAGTGAGGGGGAGAACACCTACAATGAGCAGTTCTTC
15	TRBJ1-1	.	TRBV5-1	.	CASSVSYREPNEAFF	TGCGCCAGCAGCGTATCATACAGGGAGCCTAATGAAGCTTTCTTT
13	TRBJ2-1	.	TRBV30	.	CAWAGLSYNEQFF	TGTGCCTGGGCGGGACTGTCCTACAATGAGCAGTTCTTC
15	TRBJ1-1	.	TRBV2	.	CASSTQTALNTEAFF	TGTGCCAGCAGTACCCAGACAGCACTGAACACTGAAGCTTTCTTT
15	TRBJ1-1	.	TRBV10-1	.	CASSESGRRNTEAFF	TGCGCCAGCAGTGAGTCGGGGAGGAGGAACACTGAAGCTTTCTTT
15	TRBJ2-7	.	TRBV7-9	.	CASSFISGSSYEQYF	TGTGCCAGCAGCTTTATAAGCGGCAGCTCCTACGAGCAGTACTTC
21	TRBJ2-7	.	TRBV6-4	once	CASSDPLTIPEAKGDPYEQYF	TGTGCCAGCAGTGACCCACTTACAATCCCGGAGGCTAAGGGAGACCCCTACGAGCAGTACTTC
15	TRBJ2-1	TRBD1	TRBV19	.	CASSTGTGSYNEQFF	TGTGCCAGTAGTACCGGGACAGGGAGCTACAATGAGCAGTTCTTC
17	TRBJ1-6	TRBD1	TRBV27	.	CASGPSAAGGANSPLHF	TGTGCCAGCGGCCCCTCGGCCGCAGGGGGCGCCAATTCACCCCTCCACTTT
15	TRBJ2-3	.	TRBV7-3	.	CASSPLGGLADTQYF	TGTGCCAGCAGCCCGTTGGGGGGTCTGGCAGATACGCAGTATTTT
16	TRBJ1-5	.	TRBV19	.	CASSTGQLYSNQPQHF	TGTGCCAGTAGTACCGGACAGCTTTATAGCAATCAGCCCCAGCATTTT
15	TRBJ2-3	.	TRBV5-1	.	CASSLILAGTDTQYF	TGCGCCAGCAGCTTGATACTAGCTGGGACAGATACGCAGTATTTT
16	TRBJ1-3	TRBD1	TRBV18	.	CASSPGQPISGNTIYF	TGTGCCAGCTCACCGGGACAGCCGATCTCTGGAAACACCATATATTTT
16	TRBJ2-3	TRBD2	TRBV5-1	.	CASSFSGGPLTDTQYF	TGCGCCAGCAGCTTTAGCGGGGGGCCACTCACAGATACGCAGTATTTT
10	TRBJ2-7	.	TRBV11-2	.	CASGHYEQYF	TGTGCCAGCGGACACTACGAGCAGTACTTC
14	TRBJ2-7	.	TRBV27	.	CASSRLGQGLEQYF	TGTGCCAGCAGCCGTCTTGGGCAGGGGCTCGAGCAGTACTTC
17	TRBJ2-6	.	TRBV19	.	CAPIGPGKGPGANVLTF	TGTGCCCCCATAGGCCCAGGGAAAGGTCCTGGGGCCAACGTCCTGACTTTC
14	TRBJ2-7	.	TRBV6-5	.	CASSSGVPSGEQYF	TGTGCCAGCAGTTCGGGAGTCCCATCGGGAGAGCAGTACTTC
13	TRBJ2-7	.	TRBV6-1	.	CASSKSLSYEQYF	TGTGCCAGCAGTAAATCCCTCTCCTACGAGCAGTACTTC
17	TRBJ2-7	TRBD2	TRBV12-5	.	CASGLVAGLAGHYEQYF	TGTGCTAGTGGTTTGGTGGCTGGACTAGCGGGTCACTACGAGCAGTACTTC
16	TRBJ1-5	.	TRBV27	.	CASSLRGGGSHQPQHF	TGTGCCAGCAGTTTAAGGGGGGGAGGGTCCCATCAGCCCCAGCATTTT
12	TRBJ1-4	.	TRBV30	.	CAWTGVNEKLFF	TGTGCCTGGACAGGGGTTAATGAAAAACTGTTTTTT
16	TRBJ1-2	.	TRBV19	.	CASSIDRSTTNYGYTF	TGTGCCAGTAGTATCGACAGGTCCACAACTAACTATGGCTACACCTTC